This T cell receptor (beta chain) stems from a study of regulatory T cells in long-lasting Graves disease. Study observations and caveats: TCR diversity was lower in persistent Graves' patients than in newly diagnosed ones.

According to the study, TCR beta libraries were built with iRepertoire HTBI primers and CDR3-region Arm-PCR. Each CDR3 protein gets one entry after TCRdb re-called the multiplex PCR reads with MiXCR. The top ten hold around 21% of the sample, which has hundreds of thousands of distinct CDR3 sequences, around 21% seen once. The CDR3 has 14 amino acids. Germline CDR1 is SEHNR and CDR2 is FQNEAQ (reference sequence). Trimming cost V 1 base and J 4 bases, with 8 bases left between them. A word on this clonotype: The antigen remains undetermined.

Time point reported: persistent/refractory GD, antithyroid drugs over 5 years with positive TRAb. Extracted RNA from PBMCs served as the source of the TCR library. The sample consisted of peripheral blood mononuclear cells (PBMCs), taken when the disease was refractory, from a patient treated with antithyroid drugs. The origin of this receptor is a female donor with Graves disease. This chain joins TRBV7-9 and TRBJ2-1, with D possibly matching TRBD2 (6 bases). CDR3 region: CASSLGAGYNEQFF. The CDR3 nucleotides are TGTGCCAGCAGCTTAGGGGCGGGGTACAATGAGCAGTTCTTC.